This TCR beta chain originates from a study of blood T cells in healthy people across ages. V was pared by 6 bases and J by 2 bases, with 7 bases of the junction left unmatched. The CDR3 consists of 15 residues. The germline gives CDR1 SGHVS, CDR2 FQNEAQ. Primers used in a second PCR of about 7 to 12 cycles were a sample-barcoded 5' primer and a J-beta primer mix. Each CDR3 protein is one row after TCRdb ran MiXCR on the 5' RACE reads. The table records more than 650,000 distinct CDR3 sequences, about 53% of them present only once. Sample: blood. The chain uses TRBV7-8 and TRBJ2-1; 7 bases are shared with TRBD1. This TCR was recovered from a man aged 80 or over in good health. CDR3 protein: CASSGQGDTYNEQFF. The CDR3 DNA follows: TGTGCCAGCAGTGGTCAGGGGGATACCTACAATGAGCAGTTCTTC.